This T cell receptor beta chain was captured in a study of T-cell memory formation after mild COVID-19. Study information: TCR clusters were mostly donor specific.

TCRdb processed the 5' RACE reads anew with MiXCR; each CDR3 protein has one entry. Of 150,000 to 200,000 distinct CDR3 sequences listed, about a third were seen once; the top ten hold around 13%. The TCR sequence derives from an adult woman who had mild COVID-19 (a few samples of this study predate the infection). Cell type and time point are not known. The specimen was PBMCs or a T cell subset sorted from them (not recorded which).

CDR3 DNA: TGCGCCAGCAGCTTGGCCCACGGGGGGATCACTGAGCAGTTCTTC. Protein product: CASSLAHGGITEQFF. V gene TRBV5-1 combines with J gene TRBJ2-1, with TRBD2 matching over 7 bases. Germline loops: CDR1 SGHRS, CDR2 YFSETQ. The CDR3 runs to 15 residues. The V and J ends lost 0 bases and 9 bases, in that order; junction bases with no gene match: 9.